This TCR beta chain appears in the sequencing data of a study of T cells in Graves' hyperthyroidism and ophthalmopathy. Study results and limitations: Blood also contained most expanded thyroid clonotypes above 0.001. Separating ophthalmopathy from stable hyperthyroidism was achieved by a 13 V-J model. Median prediction lead before ophthalmopathy onset was 5 to 7.5 months with the model.

The CDR3 has 14 residues. Germline V CDR1 and CDR2: DFQATT, SNEGSKA (reference sequence). Trimming cost V 1 base and J 0 bases; bases outside gene matches: 3. A note on this clonotype: Antigen unknown.

Using RNA transcripts as the source, TCR beta CDR3 regions were amplified. The study used the HTBI primer set for a first-round RT-PCR of the TCR CDR3. MiXCR, run by TCRdb on the multiplex PCR reads, gives a single entry per CDR3 protein. The sample lists roughly 500,000 distinct CDR3 sequences, roughly 46% occurring once. Diagnoses used clinical symptoms, serum thyroxine and TRAb, thyroid ultrasound and orbital computed tomography. Sequenced material: peripheral blood or thyroid tissue (not recorded which). This receptor was taken from an adult woman with Graves' disease, either hyperthyroidism or ophthalmopathy (not recorded which). V and J are TRBV20-1 and TRBJ2-7; 7 nucleotides agree with TRBD2. CDR3 nucleotide sequence: TGCAGTGCTAGAGGCGGGAGCATCTCCTACGAGCAGTACTTC. Translating it yields CSARGGSISYEQYF.